These 10 T cell receptor beta chains came from one sample sequenced in a study of blood T cell repertoires in COVID-19. Data came from immunoSEQ multiplex PCR; TCRdb stores just in-frame clones and leaves some out. The sample lists about 94,000 clones, roughly 80% occurring once. Material for sequencing was peripheral blood. These receptors originate from a human donor in a cohort sampled during active COVID-19.

The rearrangement joins TRBV28 to TRBJ2-7; TRBD1 agrees at 7 bases. Germline values: CDR1 MDHEN, CDR2 SYDVKM. The CDR3 contains 16 residues. The V segment lost 5 bases and the J segment 1 base; nucleotides outside the gene matches: 11. CDR3 in DNA: TGTGCCAGCAGTGCAGCCGGGACAGCCCCATCCTACGAGCAGTACTTC. Its translation: CASSAAGTAPSYEQYF.

J is TRBJ1-3 and V is TRBV30; 8 positions match TRBD1. In germline, CDR1 is GTSNPN, CDR2 SVGIG (reference sequence). V dropped 8 bases and J dropped 4; count of bases not matched to a gene: 13. This CDR3 comprises 15 residues. The CDR3 sequence: CAGGPGGARGNTIYF. The DNA of the CDR3 is TGTGCCGGGGGACCAGGGGGCGCGAGAGGAAACACCATATATTTT.

The CDR3 loop is CASSLQQTNYGYTF. The CDR3 bases are TGTGCCAGCAGCTTACAACAGACTAACTATGGCTACACCTTC. The rearrangement joins TRBV11-2 to TRBJ1-2, with D hard to call. V lost 2 bases, J lost 0 bases, and 7 bases lay in between. CDR1 SGHAT and CDR2 FQNNGV come from the germline V gene. The CDR3 has 14 amino acids.

This chain uses TRBV5-1 with TRBJ2-7; weak D call: TRBD1 (6 bases). Germline V gene sequence: CDR1 SGHRS, CDR2 YFSETQ. Trimming cost V 1 base and J 2 bases, with 10 bases left between them. The CDR3 runs to 14 residues. The CDR3 loop is CASSLPGHTYEQYF. CDR3 DNA sequence: TGCGCCAGCAGCTTGCCGGGACACACCTACGAGCAGTACTTC.

V is TRBV27 and J is TRBJ2-7, with no clear D. The CDR3 totals 15 residues. The germline V gene has CDR1 MNHEY and CDR2 SMNVEV (reference sequence). The ends were cut back, 1 base at V and 3 bases at J, with 13 bases in the middle. The CDR3: CASSLLGRLSYEQYF. The DNA for the CDR3 is TGTGCCAGCAGTTTATTAGGCAGGCTAAGCTACGAGCAGTACTTC.

Comments on this clone: The same CDR3 can be traced to other DNA sequences in this sample. J is TRBJ1-5 and V is TRBV6-6, with D uncertain. The CDR3 is 13 residues long. V shed 2 bases and J shed 7 bases, with 9 bases lying between them. CDR1 and CDR2 (germline): MNHNY, SVGAGI (reference sequence). This CDR3 is CASSYAATQPQHF. In nucleotides, the CDR3 is TGTGCCAGCAGTTACGCAGCGACGCAGCCCCAGCATTTT.

The chain combines TRBV28 with TRBJ2-7; D not resolved. V was trimmed by 7 bases and J by 2 bases, leaving 9 bases between them. The CDR3 is 12 residues long. CDR1 and CDR2 from the germline V gene are MDHEN and SYDVKM. The CDR3 loop reads CASTARPYEQYF. CDR3 DNA sequence: TGTGCCAGCACGGCCAGGCCCTACGAGCAGTACTTC.

Ten or more counts support this clone. This sequence joins TRBV2 and TRBJ2-7; 11 bases agree with TRBD2. V shed 7 bases and J 4 bases; nucleotides not matched to a gene: 9. The CDR3 extends over 15 amino acids. Germline V CDR1 and CDR2: SNHLY, FYNNEI. CDR3 residues: CASKTSGTLPYEQYF. The CDR3 coding sequence is TGTGCCAGCAAGACTAGCGGGACCCTTCCTTACGAGCAGTACTTC.

This sequence joins TRBV2 and TRBJ1-1; 8 positions agree with TRBD1. The CDR3 is 13 amino acids. V lost 6 bases and J lost 0; bases outside the gene matches: 0. Germline-derived CDR1 and CDR2 are SNHLY and FYNNEI. CDR3: CASRTGVNTEAFF. The CDR3 nucleotides are TGTGCCAGCAGGACAGGGGTGAACACTGAAGCTTTCTTT.

The rearrangement links TRBV9 to TRBJ2-6; a possible D gene is TRBD1 (5 bases). The length of the CDR3 is 16 residues. CDR1 is SGDLS and CDR2 is YYNGEE in the germline V gene. Trimming stripped 4 bases from V and 4 bases from J, with 15 bases between. Written as DNA, the CDR3 is TGTGCCAGCAGCATTGCCAGGGTTCCCGGGGCCAACGTCCTGACTTTC. Protein sequence: CASSIARVPGANVLTF.